The 2 T cell receptor beta chains reported below all come from one sample, sequenced in a study of T cells expressing NK-cell markers. From its re-call of the 5' RACE reads, TCRdb lists each CDR3 protein once, without DNA. Its clone listing holds roughly 430,000 distinct CDR3 sequences. Specimen: blood T cells: a sorted CD56 or NKG2C T cell subset, CD4+ or CD8+ T cells, or bulk PBMC T cells (not recorded which). All receptors come from a woman aged 18-70 years in good health.

The rearrangement links TRBV6-1 to TRBJ1-5; TCRdb designates TRBD1, a call that cannot be tested without DNA. The CDR3 contains 16 residues. Germline-derived CDR1 and CDR2 are MNHNS and SASEGT. The CDR3 here is CAPDGGAKGSNQPQHF.

The chain couples TRBV7-3 to TRBJ2-5; TCRdb selects TRBD2, and the lack of DNA leaves this call unchecked. The germline CDR1 and CDR2 sequences are SGHTA and FQGTGA. This CDR3 has 16 amino acids. CDR3 region: CASSKPTEGPGETQYF. The full variable domain, its missing parts supplied by reference TRBV7-3 and TRBJ2-5, is GAGVSQTPSNKVTEKGKYVELRCDPISGHTALYWYRQSLGQGPEFLIYFQGTGAADDSGLPNDRFFAVRPEGSVSTLKIQRTERGDSAVYLCASSKPTEGPGETQYFGPGTRLLVL.